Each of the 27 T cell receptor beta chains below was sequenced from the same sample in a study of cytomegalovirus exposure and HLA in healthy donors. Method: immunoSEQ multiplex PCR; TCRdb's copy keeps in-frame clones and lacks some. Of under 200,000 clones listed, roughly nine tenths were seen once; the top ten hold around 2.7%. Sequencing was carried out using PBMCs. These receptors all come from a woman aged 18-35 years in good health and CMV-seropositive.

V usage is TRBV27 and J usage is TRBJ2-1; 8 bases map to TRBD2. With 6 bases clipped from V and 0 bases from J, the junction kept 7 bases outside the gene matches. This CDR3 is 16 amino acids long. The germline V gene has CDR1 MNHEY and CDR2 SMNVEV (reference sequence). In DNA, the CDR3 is TGTGCCAGCAGCCGGACTAGCTTAAGCTCCTACAATGAGCAGTTCTTC. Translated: CASSRTSLSSYNEQFF.

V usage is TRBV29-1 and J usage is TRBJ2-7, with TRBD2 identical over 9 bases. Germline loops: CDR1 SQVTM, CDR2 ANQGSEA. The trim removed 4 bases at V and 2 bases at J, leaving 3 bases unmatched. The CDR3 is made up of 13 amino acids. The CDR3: CSVAGTSTYEQYF. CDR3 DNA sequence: TGCAGCGTTGCCGGGACTAGCACCTACGAGCAGTACTTC.

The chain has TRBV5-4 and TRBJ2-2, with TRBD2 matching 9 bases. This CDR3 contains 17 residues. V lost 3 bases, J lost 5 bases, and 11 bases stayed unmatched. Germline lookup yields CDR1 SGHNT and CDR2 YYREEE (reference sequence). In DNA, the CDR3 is TGTGCCAGCAGCTGGGGCCAGCGGGGGGCAGGGACCGGGGAGCTGTTTTTT. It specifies CASSWGQRGAGTGELFF.

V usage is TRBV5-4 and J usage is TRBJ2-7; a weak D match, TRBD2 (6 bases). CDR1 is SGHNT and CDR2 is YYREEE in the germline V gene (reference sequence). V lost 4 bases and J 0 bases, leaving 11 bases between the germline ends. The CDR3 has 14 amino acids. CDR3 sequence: CASSPSGLSYEQYF. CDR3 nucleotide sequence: TGTGCCAGCAGCCCGTCGGGACTCTCCTACGAGCAGTACTTC. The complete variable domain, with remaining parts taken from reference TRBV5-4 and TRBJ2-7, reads ETGVTQSPTHLIKTRGQQVTLRCSSQSGHNTVSWYQQALGQGPQFIFQYYREEENGRGNFPPRFSGLQFPNYSSELNVNALELDDSALYLCASSPSGLSYEQYFGPGTRLTVT.

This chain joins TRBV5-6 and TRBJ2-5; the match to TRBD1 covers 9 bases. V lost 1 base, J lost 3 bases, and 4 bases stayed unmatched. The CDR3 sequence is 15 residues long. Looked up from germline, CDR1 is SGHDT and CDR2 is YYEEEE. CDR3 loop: CASSLPGTGKETQYF. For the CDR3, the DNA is TGTGCCAGCAGCTTGCCCGGGACAGGGAAAGAGACCCAGTACTTC.

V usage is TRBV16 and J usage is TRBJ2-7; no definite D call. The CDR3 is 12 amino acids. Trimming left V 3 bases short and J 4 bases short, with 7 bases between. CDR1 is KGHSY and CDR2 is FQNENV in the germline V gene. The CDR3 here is CASSHPQYEQYF. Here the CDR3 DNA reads TGTGCCAGCAGCCACCCCCAGTACGAGCAGTACTTC.

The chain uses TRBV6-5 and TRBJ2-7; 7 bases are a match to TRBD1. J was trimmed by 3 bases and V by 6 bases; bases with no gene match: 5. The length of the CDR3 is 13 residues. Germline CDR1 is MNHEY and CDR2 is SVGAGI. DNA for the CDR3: TGTGCCAGCAGCTGGGACAGAGACTACGAGCAGTACTTC. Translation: CASSWDRDYEQYF.

This chain's CDR3 is CASSDRTGALRGTQYF. DNA for the CDR3: TGTGCCAGCAGTGACCGGACAGGGGCGCTACGGGGCACGCAGTATTTT. The chain links TRBV25-1 to TRBJ2-3; 9 nucleotides line up with TRBD1. The CDR3 spans 16 residues. The germline gives CDR1 MGHDK, CDR2 SYGVNS. J gave up 9 bases and V 3 bases, and 13 bases lay outside the gene matches.

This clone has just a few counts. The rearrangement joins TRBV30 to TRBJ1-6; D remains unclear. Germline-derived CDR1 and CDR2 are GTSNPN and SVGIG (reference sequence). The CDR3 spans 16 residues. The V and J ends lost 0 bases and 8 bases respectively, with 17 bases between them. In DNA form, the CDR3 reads TGTGCCTGGAGTGTACGGAGAAGTGGGAGACATTCACCCCTCCACTTT. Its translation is CAWSVRRSGRHSPLHF.

The CDR3 reads CASSQDLSGWLFF. As DNA, the CDR3 is TGTGCCAGCAGCCAAGATCTGTCGGGGTGGCTGTTTTTT. The chain uses TRBV14 and TRBJ1-4; D not certain. The V gene's germline CDR1 is SGHDN and CDR2 FVKESK. Deletions cut 0 bases from V and 14 bases from J, with 13 bases between. The CDR3 loop spans 13 amino acids. Looking up the rest from reference TRBV14 and TRBJ1-4 gives the full variable domain: EAGVTQFPSHSVIEKGQTVTLRCDPISGHDNLYWYRRVMGKEIKFLLHFVKESKQDESGMPNNRFLAERTGGTYSTLKVQPAELEDSGVYFCASSQDLSGWLFFGSGTQLSVL.

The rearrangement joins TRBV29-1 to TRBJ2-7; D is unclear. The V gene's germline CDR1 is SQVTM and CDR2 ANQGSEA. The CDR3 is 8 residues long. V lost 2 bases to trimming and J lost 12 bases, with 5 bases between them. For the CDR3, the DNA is TGCAGCGTTGAATTGGCGTACTTC. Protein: CSVELAYF.

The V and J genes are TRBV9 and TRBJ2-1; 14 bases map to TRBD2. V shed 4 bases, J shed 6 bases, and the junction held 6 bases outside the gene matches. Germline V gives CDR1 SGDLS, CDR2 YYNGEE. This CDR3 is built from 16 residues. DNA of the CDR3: TGTGCCAGCAGCCCCGCGACTAGCGGGAGGGGCAATGAGCAGTTCTTC. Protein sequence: CASSPATSGRGNEQFF. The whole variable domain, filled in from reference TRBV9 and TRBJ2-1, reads DSGVTQTPKHLITATGQRVTLRCSPRSGDLSVYWYQQSLDQGLQFLIQYYNGEERAKGNILERFSAQQFPDLHSELNLSSLELGDSALYFCASSPATSGRGNEQFFGPGTRLTVL.

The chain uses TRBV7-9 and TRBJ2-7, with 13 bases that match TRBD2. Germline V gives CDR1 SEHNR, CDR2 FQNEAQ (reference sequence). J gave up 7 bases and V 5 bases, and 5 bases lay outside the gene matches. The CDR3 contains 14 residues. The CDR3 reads CASSTSGRALEQYF. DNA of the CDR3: TGTGCCAGCAGCACTAGCGGGAGGGCCTTGGAGCAGTACTTC.

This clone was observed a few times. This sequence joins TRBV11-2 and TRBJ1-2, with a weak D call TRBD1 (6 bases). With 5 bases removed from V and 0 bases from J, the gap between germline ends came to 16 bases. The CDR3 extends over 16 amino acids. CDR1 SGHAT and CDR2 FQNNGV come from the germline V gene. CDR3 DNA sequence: TGTGCCAGCAGCAGCCTCCCCGGGACACCTAACTATGGCTACACCTTC. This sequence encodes CASSSLPGTPNYGYTF. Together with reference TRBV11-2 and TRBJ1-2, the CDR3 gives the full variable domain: EAGVAQSPRYKIIEKRQSVAFWCNPISGHATLYWYQQILGQGPKLLIQFQNNGVVDDSQLPKDRFSAERLKGVDSTLKIQPAKLEDSAVYLCASSSLPGTPNYGYTFGSGTRLTVV.

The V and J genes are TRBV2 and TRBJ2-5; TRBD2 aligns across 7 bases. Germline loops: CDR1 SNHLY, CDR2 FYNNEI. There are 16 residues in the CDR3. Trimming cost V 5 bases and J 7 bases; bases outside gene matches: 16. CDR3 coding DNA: TGTGCCAGCAGTATAGAGCCGGGACTAAGGGGAGGGACCCAGTACTTC. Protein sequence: CASSIEPGLRGGTQYF. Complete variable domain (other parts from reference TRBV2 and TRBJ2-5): EPEVTQTPSHQVTQMGQEVILRCVPISNHLYFYWYRQILGQKVEFLVSFYNNEISEKSEIFDDQFSVERPDGSNFTLKIRSTKLEDSAMYFCASSIEPGLRGGTQYFGPGTRLLVL.

The CDR3 region has the DNA TGTGCCAGCGCCCCCGACGGGACAGGGGTGTTCTTC. Protein sequence: CASAPDGTGVFF. V gene TRBV6-6 combines with J gene TRBJ2-1; 10 positions agree with TRBD1. Germline loops: CDR1 MNHNY, CDR2 SVGAGI (reference sequence). The CDR3 extends over 12 amino acids. V shed 8 bases, J shed 15 bases, and the junction held 10 bases outside the gene matches.

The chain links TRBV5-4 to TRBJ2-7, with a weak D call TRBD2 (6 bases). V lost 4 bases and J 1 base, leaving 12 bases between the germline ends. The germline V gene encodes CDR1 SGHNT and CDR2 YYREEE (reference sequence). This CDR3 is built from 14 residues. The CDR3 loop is CASSPGRSSYEQYF. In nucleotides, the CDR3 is TGTGCCAGCAGCCCCGGGAGATCTTCCTACGAGCAGTACTTC.

The chain's CDR3 is CASSSTDSGNTIYF. The CDR3 DNA follows: TGTGCCAGCAGTTCTACAGACTCTGGAAACACCATATATTTT. The chain uses TRBV7-9 and TRBJ1-3; unclear D gene. V lost 6 bases and J 0 bases, leaving 9 bases between the germline ends. From germline, CDR1 is SEHNR and CDR2 FQNEAQ (reference sequence). This CDR3 contains 14 residues.

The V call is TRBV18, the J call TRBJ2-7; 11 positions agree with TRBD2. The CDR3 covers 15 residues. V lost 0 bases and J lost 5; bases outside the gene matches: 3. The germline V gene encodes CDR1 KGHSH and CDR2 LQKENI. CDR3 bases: TGTGCCAGCTCACCACCTAGCGGGAGGGCGAACGAGCAGTACTTC. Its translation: CASSPPSGRANEQYF.

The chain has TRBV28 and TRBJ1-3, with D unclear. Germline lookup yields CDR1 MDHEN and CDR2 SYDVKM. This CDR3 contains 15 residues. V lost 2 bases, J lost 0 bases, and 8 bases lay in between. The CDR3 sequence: CASSLPLFSGNTIYF. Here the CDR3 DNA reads TGTGCCAGCAGTTTACCTTTGTTCTCTGGAAACACCATATATTTT.

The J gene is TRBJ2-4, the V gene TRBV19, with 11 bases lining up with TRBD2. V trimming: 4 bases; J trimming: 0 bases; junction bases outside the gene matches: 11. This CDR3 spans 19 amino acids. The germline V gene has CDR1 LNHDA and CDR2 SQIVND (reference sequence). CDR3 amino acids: CASSTHSGRAGIAKNIQYF. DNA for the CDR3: TGTGCCAGTAGTACCCATAGCGGGAGGGCCGGGATAGCCAAAAACATTCAGTACTTC. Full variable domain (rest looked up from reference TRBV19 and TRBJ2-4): DGGITQSPKYLFRKEGQNVTLSCEQNLNHDAMYWYRQDPGQGLRLIYYSQIVNDFQKGDIAEGYSVSREKKESFPLTVTSAQKNPTAFYLCASSTHSGRAGIAKNIQYFGAGTRLSVL.

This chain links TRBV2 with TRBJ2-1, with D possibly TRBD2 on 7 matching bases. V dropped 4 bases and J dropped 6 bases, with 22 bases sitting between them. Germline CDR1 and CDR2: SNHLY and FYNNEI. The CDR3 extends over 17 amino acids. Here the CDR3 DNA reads TGTGCCAGCAGTGGTTTACGAGGGGGGGCGGTACGCAATGAGCAGTTCTTC. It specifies CASSGLRGGAVRNEQFF.

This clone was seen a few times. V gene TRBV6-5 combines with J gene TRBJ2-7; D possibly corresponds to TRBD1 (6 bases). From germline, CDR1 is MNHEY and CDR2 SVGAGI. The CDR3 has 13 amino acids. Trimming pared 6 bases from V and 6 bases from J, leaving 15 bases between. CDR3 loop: CASRPTGSGEQYF. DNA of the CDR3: TGTGCCAGCAGACCTACAGGGAGTGGCGAGCAGTACTTC.

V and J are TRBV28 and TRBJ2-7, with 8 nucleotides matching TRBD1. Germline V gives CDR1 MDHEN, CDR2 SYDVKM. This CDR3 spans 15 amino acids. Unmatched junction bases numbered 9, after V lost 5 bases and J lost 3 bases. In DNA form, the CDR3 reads TGTGCCAGCAGTACCCAGGGGGCGATAAGCTACGAGCAGTACTTC. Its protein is CASSTQGAISYEQYF.

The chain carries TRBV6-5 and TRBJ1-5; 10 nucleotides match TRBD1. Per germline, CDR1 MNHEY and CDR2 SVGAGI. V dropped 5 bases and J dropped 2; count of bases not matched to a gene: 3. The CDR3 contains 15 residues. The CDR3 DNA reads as TGTGCCAGCAGTAAGACAGGGGGCCGCAATCAGCCCCAGCATTTT. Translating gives CASSKTGGRNQPQHF.

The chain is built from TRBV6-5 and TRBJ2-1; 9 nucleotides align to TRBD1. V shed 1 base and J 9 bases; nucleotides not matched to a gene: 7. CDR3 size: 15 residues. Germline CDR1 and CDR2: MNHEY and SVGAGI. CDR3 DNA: TGTGCCAGCAGTTACTTTGGGACAGGGAGGAGTGAGCAGTTCTTC. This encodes CASSYFGTGRSEQFF.

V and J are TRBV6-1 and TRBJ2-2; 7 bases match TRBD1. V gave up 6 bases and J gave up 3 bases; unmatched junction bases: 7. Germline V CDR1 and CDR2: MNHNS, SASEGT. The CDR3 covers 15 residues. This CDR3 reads CASSHGQEYTGELFF. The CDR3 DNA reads TGTGCCAGCAGCCATGGACAGGAATACACCGGGGAGCTGTTTTTT.